This T cell receptor (beta chain) was identified in a study of T cell repertoires in cytomegalovirus infection. Study at large: CMV infection plus the matching HLA type was flagged by public TCR beta signatures.

The study, taken as a whole, reports: There were HLA-C-restricted CMV-specific TCR beta clonotypes dominating the ex vivo response.

This clonotype was detected only a few times. Antigen specificity is unknown. The ends were cut back, 0 bases at V and 5 bases at J, with 12 bases in the middle. This CDR3 has 15 residues. Germline assignment: CDR1 SGHKS and CDR2 YYEKEE (reference sequence). TCRdb reprocessed the reads via MiXCR and lists one record per CDR3 protein. The table has about 530,000 distinct CDR3 sequences, around a quarter seen once. The TCR sequence derives from a human donor in good health (CMV status not recorded). Some clones in this sample may be carry-over from other donors' samples. The chain is built from TRBV5-5 and TRBJ2-1; D is ambiguous. Sequencing input: PBMCs. The chain's CDR3 is CASSLGRTSNNEQFF. DNA for the CDR3: TGTGCCAGCAGCTTGGGTAGGACGAGTAACAATGAGCAGTTCTTC.